This T cell receptor beta chain was found in a study of molecular identifiers for immune sequencing clone quantification (dated by TCRdb to the late 2010s). Study-wide context: For a replicate experiment, RNA from roughly 20,000 or 100,000 naive CD8 T cells was divided into five aliquots, and four of the five aliquots were sequenced. This methods study benchmarked molecular-identifier clustering-based TCR repertoire sequencing (MIDCIRS) and TCR RNA copy counting, using CD8 T cells to do so. General study outcomes and caveats: When barcode sub-clustering was left out, chimeric consensus sequences inflated TCR diversity, with chimeras reaching as high as 47%. Spiked-in Jurkat TCR RNA equivalent to a single cell was reported to be detectable even among over 800,000 naive CD8 T cells. In CMV-specific effector cells, clones with more than 20 RNA copies contained over 98% of molecules, whereas in naive cells such clones contained under 1% of molecules. The sizes of highly expanded clones could end up underestimated when identical TCR molecules share a barcode. Modeling estimated 3 to 3.5 recovered TCR RNA copies per cell, compared with around 9.7 by digital PCR, which implies 25% to 30% capture efficiency. The naive libraries included spiked-in Jurkat TCR RNA (about ten copies' worth), and this Jurkat TCR RNA is not part of the donor repertoire.

Naive CD8 T cell libraries were made from about 20,000 to 1,000,000 sorted cells using 10%, 30% or 50% of purified RNA. Naive CD8 T cells, defined as CD8+CD4-CCR7+CD45RA+, were FACS-sorted into RLT Plus buffer on a BD FACSAria II. Around 10 TCR copies' worth of Jurkat RNA were spiked into roughly 19,000-1,000,000 naive CD8 T cell samples to test detection sensitivity. CD8 T cells were enriched using RosetteSep CD8+ T Cell Enrichment Cocktail and Ficoll-Paque, and the enriched cells then underwent ACK red cell lysis. The CDR3, from cysteine to phenylalanine, totals 13 residues. The kept DNA is CDR3 alone, 39 bases in frame from the first base. V and J lose 6 bases and 4 bases, and a span of 12 bases separates them. The germline V gene sets CDR1 to MGHDK and CDR2 to SYGVNS. As to this clonotype: No cognate antigen has been identified for it. No base quality information exists; no much larger clone differs at one position.

The library was built by means of PCR. The sequencer listed for this sample is Illumina HiSeq 4000. Bulk TCR libraries were made following a previously described method, with the TCR primers given in Table S5. Purification of total RNA was performed with the Qiagen AllPrep DNA/RNA kit. Before any analysis, reads coming from multiple sequencing runs of the same library were combined into one pool. Turning to the authors' computational methods: Reads were retained only if the reads had an exact TCR constant sequence, and the retained reads were trimmed to 150 nt and grouped according to their 12-nt molecular barcodes. Reads within each barcode group were sub-clustered using a 15% Levenshtein threshold, and quality-weighted consensus sequences were constructed for each RNA molecule. Non-functional sequences were filtered out, along with any lower-count sequence sitting one edit away from another sequence. Based on a fit of two negative binomial distributions, barcode sub-clusters having less than 20% of the maximum read count were discarded. TCRdb ran its own pipeline on the public reads, namely fastp trimming at Q25 and MiXCR clone calling, and kept in-frame beta chains. Rows with a matching CDR3 protein are joined into one entry that keeps the most common DNA and genes. For this entry, the V and J calls and clone size follow TCRdb and not the study's own pipeline. The sample profile shows about half a million distinct CDR3 sequences; over 20% of them were found once. Around 0.84% of the sample comes from the top ten.

This clonotype originated in a human donor in good health. Some libraries in this study had Jurkat cell RNA spiked in. The sequenced sample consisted of naive CD8+ T cells from blood, with Jurkat cell RNA spiked in. The sample's cell subset or site label, in plain terms: FACS-sorted CD8+CD4-CCR7+CD45RA+ naive T cells. Recombination connected TRBV25-1 to TRBJ1-2; a weak D assignment points to TRBD1 (5 bases agree). The sequenced DNA is TGTGCCAGCAGCCAGGGATTTTCCTATGGCTACACCTTC. Its translation is CASSQGFSYGYTF.